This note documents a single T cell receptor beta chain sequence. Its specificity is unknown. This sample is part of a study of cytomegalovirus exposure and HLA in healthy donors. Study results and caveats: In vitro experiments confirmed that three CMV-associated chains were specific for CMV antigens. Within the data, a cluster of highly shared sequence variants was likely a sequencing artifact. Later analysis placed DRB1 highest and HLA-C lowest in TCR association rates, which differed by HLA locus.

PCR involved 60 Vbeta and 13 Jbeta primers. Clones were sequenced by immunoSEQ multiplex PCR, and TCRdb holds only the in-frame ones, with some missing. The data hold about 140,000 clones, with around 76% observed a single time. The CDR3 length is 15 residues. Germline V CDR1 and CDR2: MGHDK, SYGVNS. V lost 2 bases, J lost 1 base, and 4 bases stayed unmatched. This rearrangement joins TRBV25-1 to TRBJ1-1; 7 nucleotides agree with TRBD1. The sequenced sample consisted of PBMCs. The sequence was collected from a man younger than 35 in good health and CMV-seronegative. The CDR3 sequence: CASSETDRSNTEAFF. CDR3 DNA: TGTGCCAGCAGTGAAACGGACAGGTCGAACACTGAAGCTTTCTTT.